This TCR beta chain comes out of a study of control samples from healthy donors and cancer patients. Data came from immunoSEQ multiplex PCR; TCRdb stores just in-frame clones and leaves some out. The sample has tens of thousands of clones, 88% seen once. V was clipped by 4 bases and J by 12 bases, with 10 bases between them. CDR3 size: 11 residues. This receptor was obtained from a man aged 50 to 59 in good health. This chain uses TRBV12-3 or TRBV12-4 with TRBJ2-1; D gene uncertain. Sequenced sample: blood. As DNA, the CDR3 is TGTGCCAGCAGTTCCGGACCAGGGCAGTTCTTC. This sequence encodes CASSSGPGQFF.